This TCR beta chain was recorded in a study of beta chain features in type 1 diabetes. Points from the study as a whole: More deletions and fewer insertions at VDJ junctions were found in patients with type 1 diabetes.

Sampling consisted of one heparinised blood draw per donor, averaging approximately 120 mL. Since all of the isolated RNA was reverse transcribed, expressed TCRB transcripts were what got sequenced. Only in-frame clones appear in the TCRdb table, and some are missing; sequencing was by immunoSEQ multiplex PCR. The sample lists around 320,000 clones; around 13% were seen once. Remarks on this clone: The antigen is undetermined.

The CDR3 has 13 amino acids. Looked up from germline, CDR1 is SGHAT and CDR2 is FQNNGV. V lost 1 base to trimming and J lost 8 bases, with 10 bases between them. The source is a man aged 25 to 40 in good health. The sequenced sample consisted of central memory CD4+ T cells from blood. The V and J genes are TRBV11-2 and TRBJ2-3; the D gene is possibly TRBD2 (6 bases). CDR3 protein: CASSLGEAVTQYF. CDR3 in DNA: TGTGCCAGCAGCTTAGGGGAGGCGGTTACGCAGTATTTT.